Listed below are T cell receptor beta chains from one sample, sequenced in a study of T cell changes during pregnancy in multiple sclerosis. The repertoire was sequenced with immunoSEQ multiplex PCR; TCRdb's copy has only in-frame clones and lacks some. The sample contains 60,000 to 70,000 clones, around 92% of which appear only once. Sequenced here: peripheral blood, sampled in the third trimester of pregnancy. These receptors were obtained from a female donor in good health, enrolled as a control in a pregnancy study. Both conserved end residues are trimmed from each CDR3. The order of the fields is V gene, J gene, CDR3 protein.

v_call: TRBV7-6; j_call: TRBJ2-3; cdr3_aa: ASSSNRGDTQY
v_call: TRBV28; j_call: TRBJ2-4; cdr3_aa: ASSRPGTGEDIQY
v_call: TRBV9; j_call: TRBJ2-3; cdr3_aa: ASSVGRPSGTDTQY
v_call: TRBV9; j_call: TRBJ2-2; cdr3_aa: ASSVELNTGELF
v_call: TRBV4-1; j_call: TRBJ2-7; cdr3_aa: ASSHGDYEQY
v_call: TRBV7-2; j_call: TRBJ2-5; cdr3_aa: ASSLAGGETQY
v_call: TRBV6-1; j_call: TRBJ1-4; cdr3_aa: ASREGGQNEKLF
v_call: TRBV28; j_call: TRBJ2-7; cdr3_aa: ASSTGTGPYEQY
v_call: TRBV11-2; j_call: TRBJ2-2; cdr3_aa: ASSLDPGGPGELF
v_call: TRBV28; j_call: TRBJ1-6; cdr3_aa: ASSLGGISPLH
v_call: TRBV6-6; j_call: TRBJ2-7; cdr3_aa: ASSYSPRGYEQY
v_call: TRBV19; j_call: TRBJ2-2; cdr3_aa: ASSLLAGVAGELF
v_call: TRBV5-4; j_call: TRBJ1-1; cdr3_aa: ASSLGGETEAF
v_call: TRBV19; j_call: TRBJ2-1; cdr3_aa: ASMGGRAGYEQF
v_call: TRBV2; j_call: TRBJ2-2; cdr3_aa: ASTVTRNKPGELF
v_call: TRBV5-6; j_call: TRBJ2-2; cdr3_aa: ASSLVRAPTGELF
v_call: TRBV6-5; j_call: TRBJ1-1; cdr3_aa: ASSSRQGGTEAF
v_call: TRBV28; j_call: TRBJ2-1; cdr3_aa: ASSRTGTGFSNEQF
v_call: TRBV11-2; j_call: TRBJ2-7; cdr3_aa: ASSLTSQGFRSYEQY
v_call: TRBV9; j_call: TRBJ2-7; cdr3_aa: ASSAGTSGYEQY
v_call: TRBV5-1; j_call: TRBJ2-7; cdr3_aa: ATSTSGTHEQY
v_call: TRBV5-1; j_call: TRBJ2-3; cdr3_aa: ASSPTARDTQY
v_call: TRBV11-1; j_call: TRBJ2-5; cdr3_aa: ASSLGTSEAETQY
v_call: TRBV27; j_call: TRBJ2-1; cdr3_aa: ASSGWGGNEQF
v_call: TRBV9; j_call: TRBJ2-3; cdr3_aa: ASSVDHRGAVDTQY
v_call: TRBV7-3; j_call: TRBJ1-1; cdr3_aa: ASSPRGQGNTEAF
v_call: TRBV6-5; j_call: TRBJ1-2; cdr3_aa: ASSSQAAAIYGYT